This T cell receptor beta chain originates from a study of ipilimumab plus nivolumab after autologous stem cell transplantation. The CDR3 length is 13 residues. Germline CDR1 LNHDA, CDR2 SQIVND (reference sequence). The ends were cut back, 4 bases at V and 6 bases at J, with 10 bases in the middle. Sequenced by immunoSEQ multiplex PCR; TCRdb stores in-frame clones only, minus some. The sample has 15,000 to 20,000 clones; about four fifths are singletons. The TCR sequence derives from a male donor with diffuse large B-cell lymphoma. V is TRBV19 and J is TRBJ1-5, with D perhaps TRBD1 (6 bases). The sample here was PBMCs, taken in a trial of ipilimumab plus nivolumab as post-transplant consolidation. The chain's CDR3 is CASSRGRGQPQHF. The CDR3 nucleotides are TGTGCCAGTAGTAGGGGGCGAGGTCAGCCCCAGCATTTT.